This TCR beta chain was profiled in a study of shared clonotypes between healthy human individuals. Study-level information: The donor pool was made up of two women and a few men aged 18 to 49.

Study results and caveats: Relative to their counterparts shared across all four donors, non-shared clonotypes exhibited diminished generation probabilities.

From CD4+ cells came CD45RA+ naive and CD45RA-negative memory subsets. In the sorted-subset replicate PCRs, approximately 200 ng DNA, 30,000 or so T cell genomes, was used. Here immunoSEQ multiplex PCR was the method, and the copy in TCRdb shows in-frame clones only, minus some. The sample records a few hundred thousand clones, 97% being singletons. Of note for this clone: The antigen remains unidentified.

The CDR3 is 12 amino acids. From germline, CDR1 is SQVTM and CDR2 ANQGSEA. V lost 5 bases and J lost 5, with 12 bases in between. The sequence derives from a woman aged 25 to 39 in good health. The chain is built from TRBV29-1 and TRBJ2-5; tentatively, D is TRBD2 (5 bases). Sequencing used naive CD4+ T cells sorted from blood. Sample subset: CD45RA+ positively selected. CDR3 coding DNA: TGCAGCGTTAGTACGGGATGGGAGACCCAGTACTTC. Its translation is CSVSTGWETQYF.